One sample yielded the 22 T cell receptor beta chains listed below, sequenced in a study of graft-versus-host responses after intestinal transplantation. Libraries were prepared by immunoSEQ multiplex PCR; TCRdb keeps only in-frame clonotypes and omits some of them. This table holds more than 85,000 clones, roughly four fifths found once. Which antigens these TCRs recognize remains unknown. The source was unstimulated CD4+ T cells sorted from spleen or lymph node cells, collected before intestinal transplant. The receptor source for this set is a human donor who received an intestinal transplant.

V gene TRBV5-5 combines with J gene TRBJ2-7, with 7 nucleotides matching TRBD1. The CDR3 totals 16 residues. CDR1 is SGHKS, CDR2 YYEKEE, per germline (reference sequence). V gave up 0 bases and J gave up 1 base; unmatched junction bases: 7. CDR3 in DNA: TGTGCCAGCAGCTTGGCCCCGACAGGGACGTCCTACGAGCAGTACTTC. As protein: CASSLAPTGTSYEQYF.

The genes are TRBV5-1 and TRBJ2-5, with D unclear. CDR3 length: 14 residues. Germline CDR1 is SGHRS and CDR2 is YFSETQ. V shed 0 bases and J shed 1 base, with 7 bases lying between them. CDR3 loop: CASSLGVLQETQYF. The CDR3 DNA sequence: TGCGCCAGCAGCTTGGGCGTGCTCCAAGAGACCCAGTACTTC.

Here the CDR3 DNA reads TGCGCCAGCAGCCCGGGGATAGGGATAGGCACCGGGGAGCTGTTTTTT. It translates to CASSPGIGIGTGELFF. The genes are TRBV5-1 and TRBJ2-2; D may be TRBD2 (5 bases). Germline CDR1 SGHRS, CDR2 YFSETQ. The CDR3 has 16 amino acids. Between the trimmed V and J ends, which lost 4 bases and 4 bases, there was a span of 17 bases.

V is TRBV11-2 and J is TRBJ2-7, with TRBD2 matching 9 bases. The V segment lost 8 bases and the J segment 3 bases; nucleotides outside the gene matches: 5. Per germline, CDR1 SGHAT and CDR2 FQNNGV. The CDR3 has 13 residues. CDR3 coding DNA: TGTGCCAGCGACGCGGGGGGGATCTACGAGCAGTACTTC. Encoded protein: CASDAGGIYEQYF.

The V gene is TRBV5-1, the J gene TRBJ2-2; D remains unclear. The V end lost 1 base, the J end lost 4 bases, and 5 bases lay between the germline ends. Germline CDR1 SGHRS, CDR2 YFSETQ. This CDR3 spans 13 amino acids. CDR3 bases: TGCGCCAGCAGCTTGATCAGCACCGGGGAGCTGTTTTTT. Amino acid sequence: CASSLISTGELFF.

The chain uses TRBV4-1 and TRBJ1-6; D is possibly TRBD1 (5 bases). The CDR3 loop spans 16 amino acids. V lost 2 bases, J lost 6 bases, and 14 bases lay in between. The germline V gene encodes CDR1 MGHRA and CDR2 YSYEKL. In nucleotides, the CDR3 is TGCGCCAGCAGCCAATGGCCAACGGGGGGTAATTCACCCCTCCACTTT. Translation: CASSQWPTGGNSPLHF.

The chain recombines TRBV30 with TRBJ2-7, with 9 bases identical to TRBD2. V dropped 2 bases and J dropped 9; count of bases not matched to a gene: 11. Germline values: CDR1 GTSNPN, CDR2 SVGIG (reference sequence). This CDR3 is 14 amino acids long. The CDR3 protein is CAWSNSGGSVGQYF. CDR3 sequence (DNA): TGTGCCTGGAGTAACAGCGGGGGGTCCGTAGGGCAGTACTTC.

The chain joins TRBV6-1 to TRBJ2-6, with 7 bases lining up with TRBD1. Unmatched junction bases numbered 8, after V lost 3 bases and J lost 3 bases. The CDR3 runs 17 residues. Germline values: CDR1 MNHNS, CDR2 SASEGT. Here the CDR3 DNA reads TGTGCCAGCAGTGACGGGACAGTGTCTCGTGGGGCCAACGTCCTGACTTTC. Translating it yields CASSDGTVSRGANVLTF.

This chain connects TRBV5-1 to TRBJ2-1; possible D gene TRBD1, 6 bases. The CDR3 is 13 residues long. V lost 0 bases and J lost 6, with 7 bases in between. Looked up from germline, CDR1 is SGHRS and CDR2 is YFSETQ. As DNA, the CDR3 is TGCGCCAGCAGCTTGGGGACAGTCAATGAGCAGTTCTTC. This codes for CASSLGTVNEQFF.

This chain links TRBV7-2 with TRBJ2-1; 11 bases line up with TRBD2. CDR1 and CDR2 (germline): SGHTA, FQGNSA. J was trimmed by 13 bases and V by 4 bases; bases with no gene match: 9. The CDR3 extends over 14 amino acids. The CDR3 bases are TGTGCCAGCAGCTGGGGGCTAGCGGGGGGCCGACAGTTCTTC. This encodes CASSWGLAGGRQFF.

The chain carries TRBV28 and TRBJ1-2; TRBD1 might be the D (6 bases). V was shortened by 7 bases and J by 5 bases, with 14 bases between the two germline ends. CDR1 is MDHEN and CDR2 is SYDVKM in the germline V gene. This CDR3 is 13 amino acids long. Written as DNA, the CDR3 is TGTGCCAGCAATCTACAGGGATTTTATGGCTACACCTTC. It specifies CASNLQGFYGYTF.

V gene TRBV6-6 combines with J gene TRBJ1-2; possible D gene TRBD1, 5 bases. Trimming left V 5 bases short and J 2 bases short, with 9 bases between. CDR1 and CDR2 from the germline V gene are MNHNY and SVGAGI (reference sequence). The CDR3 has 13 residues. In DNA, the CDR3 is TGTGCCAGCAGTCAGCAGGGAAACTATGGCTACACCTTC. It yields the protein CASSQQGNYGYTF.

The rearrangement joins TRBV7-8 to TRBJ1-1, with a tentative D call TRBD1 (5 bases). This CDR3 has 14 amino acids. Trimming stripped 1 base from V and 2 bases from J, with 8 bases between. Germline-derived CDR1 and CDR2 are SGHVS and FQNEAQ. This CDR3 is CASSLVQGNTEAFF. In DNA form, the CDR3 reads TGTGCCAGCAGCTTAGTTCAGGGTAACACTGAAGCTTTCTTT. Using reference TRBV7-8 and TRBJ1-1 for the parts outside the CDR3, the full variable domain is GAGVSQSPRYKVAKRGQDVALRCDPISGHVSLFWYQQALGQGPEFLTYFQNEAQLDKSGLPSDRFFAERPEGSVSTLKIQRTQQEDSAVYLCASSLVQGNTEAFFGQGTRLTVV.

V gene TRBV27 combines with J gene TRBJ2-6; 10 nucleotides align to TRBD1. Germline V gene sequence: CDR1 MNHEY, CDR2 SMNVEV (reference sequence). Losses at the gene ends were 5 bases for V and 0 bases for J; bases not matched to a gene: 4. The CDR3 extends over 17 amino acids. CDR3 DNA sequence: TGTGCCAGCAGTGCCGGGACAGGGGACTCTGGGGCCAACGTCCTGACTTTC. Translated: CASSAGTGDSGANVLTF.

The chain joins TRBV4-1 to TRBJ1-4, with D maybe TRBD1 (5 bases). V lost 1 base to trimming and J lost 7 bases, with 13 bases between them. Germline lookup yields CDR1 MGHRA and CDR2 YSYEKL. The CDR3 has 15 residues. This CDR3 reads CASSQVGQGGEKLFF. The CDR3 nucleotides are TGCGCCAGCAGCCAAGTCGGGCAGGGAGGTGAAAAACTGTTTTTT.

The chain carries TRBV4-1 and TRBJ2-5; 7 bases fit TRBD1. The J call is doubtful: the DNA matches TRBJ2-7 better. The germline gives CDR1 MGHRA, CDR2 YSYEKL. CDR3 length: 14 amino acids. The CDR3 is CASSRGQDSYEQYF. For the CDR3, the DNA is TGCGCCAGCAGCCGCGGACAGGACTCCTACGAGCAGTACTTC.

The rearrangement joins TRBV14 to TRBJ2-5; D not resolved. The CDR3 loop spans 14 amino acids. Trimming cost V 3 bases and J 0 bases, with 8 bases left between them. Per germline, CDR1 SGHDN and CDR2 FVKESK. CDR3 DNA sequence: TGTGCCAGCAGCCAGCAACTATACCAAGAGACCCAGTACTTC. This encodes CASSQQLYQETQYF. Together with reference TRBV14 and TRBJ2-5, the CDR3 gives the full variable domain: EAGVTQFPSHSVIEKGQTVTLRCDPISGHDNLYWYRRVMGKEIKFLLHFVKESKQDESGMPNNRFLAERTGGTYSTLKVQPAELEDSGVYFCASSQQLYQETQYFGPGTRLLVL.

This chain connects TRBV6-7 to TRBJ2-1; 16 bases map to TRBD2. TRBV6-7 qualifies as an ORF whose function is uncertain. This CDR3 contains 19 residues. J gave up 2 bases and V 4 bases, and 8 bases lay outside the gene matches. CDR3 sequence (DNA): TGTGCCAGCAGTTCCTCCGGGACTAGCGGGGGGGGGCCCTACAATGAGCAGTTCTTC. Protein: CASSSSGTSGGGPYNEQFF.

This chain connects TRBV6-1 to TRBJ2-7; tentative D call: TRBD2 (6 bases). Germline V gene lookup returns CDR1 MNHNS and CDR2 SASEGT. The ends were cut back, 6 bases at V and 5 bases at J, with 14 bases in the middle. This CDR3 region has 13 residues. In nucleotides, the CDR3 is TGTGCCAGCAGCCCAGCGGGTAAAGACGAGCAGTACTTC. This codes for CASSPAGKDEQYF.

The V call is TRBV28, the J call TRBJ1-4; D gene unclear. This CDR3 is 15 amino acids long. Germline V gene lookup returns CDR1 MDHEN and CDR2 SYDVKM. V was shortened by 0 bases and J by 7 bases, with 12 bases between the two germline ends. The DNA of the CDR3 is TGTGCCAGCAGTTTATGGGGGAGTCGATCTGAAAAACTGTTTTTT. Its protein is CASSLWGSRSEKLFF.

This clone appeared once. This chain uses TRBV5-4 with TRBJ2-1; 12 bases map to TRBD2. This CDR3 contains 16 residues. Looked up from germline, CDR1 is SGHNT and CDR2 is YYREEE (reference sequence). With 0 bases clipped from V and 6 bases from J, the junction kept 4 bases outside the gene matches. CDR3 nucleotides: TGTGCCAGCAGCTTGGCCGCGACTAGCGGGAGCAATGAGCAGTTCTTC. It translates to CASSLAATSGSNEQFF. Full variable domain (rest looked up from reference TRBV5-4 and TRBJ2-1): ETGVTQSPTHLIKTRGQQVTLRCSSQSGHNTVSWYQQALGQGPQFIFQYYREEENGRGNFPPRFSGLQFPNYSSELNVNALELDDSALYLCASSLAATSGSNEQFFGPGTRLTVL.

The chain combines TRBV4-1 with TRBJ2-5; tentatively, D is TRBD1 (6 bases). Germline V gene data show CDR1 as MGHRA and CDR2 as YSYEKL. The CDR3 extends over 14 amino acids. Deletions cut 1 base from V and 2 bases from J, with 8 bases between. The CDR3 protein is CASSQGGLQETQYF. In DNA, the CDR3 is TGCGCCAGCAGCCAAGGGGGGCTGCAAGAGACCCAGTACTTC.